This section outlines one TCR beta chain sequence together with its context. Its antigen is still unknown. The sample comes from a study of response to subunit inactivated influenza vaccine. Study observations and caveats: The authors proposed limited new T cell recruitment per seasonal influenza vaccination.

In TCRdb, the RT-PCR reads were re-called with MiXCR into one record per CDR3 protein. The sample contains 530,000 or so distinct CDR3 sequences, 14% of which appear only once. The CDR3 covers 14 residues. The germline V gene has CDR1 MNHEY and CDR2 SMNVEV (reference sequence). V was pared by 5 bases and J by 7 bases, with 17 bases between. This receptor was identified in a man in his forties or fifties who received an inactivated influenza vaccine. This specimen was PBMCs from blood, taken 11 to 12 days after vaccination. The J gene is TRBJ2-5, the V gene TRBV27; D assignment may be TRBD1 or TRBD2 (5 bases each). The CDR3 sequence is CASSRPGRSPTQYF. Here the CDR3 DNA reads TGTGCCAGCAGTAGACCGGGACGAAGTCCGACCCAGTACTTC.